A single sample gave rise to the 12 T cell receptor beta chains below, sequenced in a study of metastatic and nonmetastatic thyroid tumors. No patient had received any treatment before thyroid surgery. MiXCR reprocessed the PCR reads for TCRdb. Of tens of thousands of clones listed, 9% to 13% are singletons. Material for sequencing was blood. The receptors derive from a male donor with papillary thyroid cancer or a benign thyroid nodule (not recorded which). Some clones in this sample may be carry-over from other donors' samples.

The J gene is TRBJ2-3, the V gene TRBV4-1, with D perhaps TRBD2 (5 bases). The CDR3 runs 15 residues. CDR1 MGHRA and CDR2 YSYEKL come from the germline V gene. V was pared by 3 bases and J by 0 bases, with 10 bases between. The DNA of the CDR3 is TGCGCCAGCAGCCACGGGAAACCTAGCACAGATACGCAGTATTTT. Protein sequence: CASSHGKPSTDTQYF.

The chain has TRBV12-3 or TRBV12-4 and TRBJ1-5, with D perhaps matching TRBD1 (5 bases). The CDR3 runs to 14 residues. Deletions cut 7 bases from V and 3 bases from J, with 13 bases between. The CDR3 region is CASMTQGINQPQHF. The CDR3 nucleotides are TGTGCCAGCATGACCCAGGGTATCAATCAGCCCCAGCATTTT.

In its sample, this clone was seen many times. The V gene is TRBV9, the J gene TRBJ2-3; TRBD2 matches at 8 bases. The J segment lost 4 bases and the V segment lost 4 bases, leaving 8 bases of the junction unmatched. Germline-derived CDR1 and CDR2 are SGDLS and YYNGEE. This CDR3 has 15 amino acids. CDR3 loop: CASSTLAGSADTQYF. The CDR3 nucleotides read TGTGCCAGCAGCACGTTAGCGGGAAGCGCAGATACGCAGTATTTT.

This clone occurred many times. The chain carries TRBV5-4 and TRBJ2-3; TRBD2 matches 10 bases. Germline V gene data show CDR1 as SGHNT and CDR2 as YYREEE (reference sequence). CDR3 length equals 16 residues. V lost 3 bases, J lost 3 bases, and 7 bases stayed unmatched. This chain's CDR3 is CASSSPASGRTDTQYF. The CDR3 bases are TGTGCCAGCAGCTCTCCTGCTAGCGGGAGAACAGATACGCAGTATTTT. The whole variable domain, filled in from reference TRBV5-4 and TRBJ2-3, reads ETGVTQSPTHLIKTRGQQVTLRCSSQSGHNTVSWYQQALGQGPQFIFQYYREEENGRGNFPPRFSGLQFPNYSSELNVNALELDDSALYLCASSSPASGRTDTQYFGPGTRLTVL.

V is TRBV7-2 and J is TRBJ2-7; D gene unclear. Germline V gene lookup returns CDR1 SGHTA and CDR2 FQGNSA. Deletions cut 5 bases from V and 2 bases from J, with 13 bases between. The CDR3 spans 14 residues. The CDR3 here is CASSPRKPTYEQYF. The CDR3 DNA sequence: TGTGCCAGCAGCCCGAGAAAGCCTACCTACGAGCAGTACTTC.

This clone was counted ten times or more. The chain links TRBV27 to TRBJ1-1; D perhaps matches TRBD1 (5 bases). The ends were cut back, 3 bases at V and 6 bases at J, with 14 bases in the middle. This CDR3 is 14 amino acids long. Germline lookup yields CDR1 MNHEY and CDR2 SMNVEV (reference sequence). The CDR3 is CASSLLGERAEAFF. The DNA for the CDR3 is TGTGCCAGCAGTTTGTTGGGGGAGAGGGCTGAAGCTTTCTTT.

This clone has a count of ten or more. The chain uses TRBV5-1 and TRBJ2-5, with 14 bases matching TRBD2. Looked up from germline, CDR1 is SGHRS and CDR2 is YFSETQ. The CDR3 is made up of 15 amino acids. V was clipped by 7 bases and J by 5 bases; unmatched bases: 7. CDR3 amino acids: CASRLAGGPGETQYF. In nucleotides, the CDR3 is TGCGCCAGCCGACTAGCGGGAGGGCCGGGGGAGACCCAGTACTTC.

This clone was counted ten times or more. The V gene is TRBV10-3, the J gene TRBJ1-5; D might be TRBD1 (6 bases). The CDR3 is 16 residues long. The V gene lost 0 bases and the J gene lost 6 bases, with 15 bases spanning the gap. Germline V gene data show CDR1 as ENHRY and CDR2 as SYGVKD. The CDR3 DNA reads as TGTGCCATCAGTGAGTCGAGTAGGGGGGGTAGTCAGCCCCAGCATTTT. Translating it yields CAISESSRGGSQPQHF.

This clone was observed at least ten times. The rearrangement joins TRBV20-1 to TRBJ2-2; D might be TRBD1 (5 bases). CDR3 length: 15 residues. Germline V lookup: CDR1 DFQATT, CDR2 SNEGSKA (reference sequence). Trimming stripped 6 bases from V and 2 bases from J, with 16 bases between. CDR3 in amino acids: CSAPMQGSNTGELFF. Written as DNA, the CDR3 is TGCAGTGCCCCCATGCAGGGTTCAAACACCGGGGAGCTGTTTTTT.

There are many counts of this clone. The gene calls are TRBV6-2 or TRBV6-3 and TRBJ2-1; D is perhaps TRBD1 or TRBD2 (6 bases each). Trimming stripped 8 bases from V and 5 bases from J, with 16 bases between. Germline V gene data show CDR1 as MNHEY and CDR2 as SVGEGT. This CDR3 comprises 14 residues. Written as DNA, the CDR3 is TGTGCCAGCGCGCTAGGGGGACTTCACAATGAGCAGTTCTTC. Protein product: CASALGGLHNEQFF.

At least ten counts were recorded for this clone. The rearrangement links TRBV6-2 or TRBV6-3 to TRBJ2-5, with TRBD2 identical over 12 bases. The CDR3 totals 15 residues. The V gene's germline CDR1 is MNHEY and CDR2 SVGEGT. The junction had 7 bases not matched to a gene; V was cut back by 6 bases and J by 5 bases. As DNA, the CDR3 is TGTGCCAGCAGCCTCCGGACTAGCGGGAAGGAGACCCAGTACTTC. Its protein product is CASSLRTSGKETQYF.

This clone was detected a few times. The chain uses TRBV27 and TRBJ1-2; D unresolved. V dropped 0 bases and J dropped 6 bases, with 20 bases sitting between them. The CDR3 is 17 residues long. Looked up from germline, CDR1 is MNHEY and CDR2 is SMNVEV (reference sequence). This CDR3 is CASSLSPAATISNGYTF. DNA of the CDR3: TGTGCCAGCAGTTTATCCCCTGCAGCTACCATTTCTAATGGCTACACCTTC.